This TCR beta chain was sequenced for a study of blood T cell repertoires in COVID-19. Study background: Sites in the United States, Italy and Spain provided acute and convalescent COVID-19 samples. PBMCs, B-cell-depleted T cells, or T cells provided the cDNA or gDNA that made up the material.

In the study's own analysis: Estimation of nucleated cell counts relied on the amplification of reference gene primers. Clones were read by immunoSEQ multiplex PCR, and TCRdb kept only the in-frame ones, dropping some. The DNA was the basis for D and trimming; V, J and clone size are from that table. The repertoire includes 100,000 to 150,000 clones, 88% of them detected once, and approximately 8% sits in the top ten. Trimming pared 5 bases from V and 2 bases from J, leaving 13 bases between. Per the germline V gene, CDR1 is SGHNT and CDR2 is YENEEA. This CDR3 contains 15 residues. The TCR comes from a man in his fifties with acute or convalescent COVID-19. This rearrangement joins TRBV11-3 to TRBJ1-5; a weak D match, TRBD1 (6 bases). The sample consisted of peripheral blood. This chain's CDR3 is CASSPKQGGNQPQHF. The CDR3 coding sequence is TGTGCCAGCAGCCCGAAACAGGGTGGCAATCAGCCCCAGCATTTT. Full variable domain (rest looked up from reference TRBV11-3 and TRBJ1-5): EAGVVQSPRYKIIEKKQPVAFWCNPISGHNTLYWYLQNLGQGPELLIRYENEEAVDDSQLPKDRFSAERLKGVDSTLKIQPAELGDSAVYLCASSPKQGGNQPQHFGDGTRLSIL.